The 29 T cell receptor beta chains listed next were all sequenced from one sample in a study of T cell repertoires in ileal Crohn's disease. Sequenced by immunoSEQ multiplex PCR; TCRdb stores in-frame clones only, minus some. The profile shows some 12,000 clones, roughly 76% of them singletons. Sequencing was carried out using ileal tissue. The receptors were gathered from an adult with Crohn's disease.

The V and J genes are TRBV11-2 and TRBJ2-1; 8 nucleotides match TRBD2. Germline V CDR1 and CDR2: SGHAT, FQNNGV. The length of the CDR3 is 15 residues. V shed 7 bases and J 4 bases; nucleotides not matched to a gene: 9. CDR3 in DNA: TGTGCCAGCAACCTCGGGGGCGGGGGGTACAATGAGCAGTTCTTC. The encoded protein is CASNLGGGGYNEQFF.

In this sample, this clone turned up once. V usage is TRBV29-1 and J usage is TRBJ1-1; TRBD1 might be the D (6 bases). The CDR3 length is 14 residues. V was pared by 6 bases and J by 2 bases, with 16 bases between. Germline lookup yields CDR1 SQVTM and CDR2 ANQGSEA. The CDR3 DNA reads as TGCAGCGTGGATACATCAGGGGTTAACACTGAAGCTTTCTTT. Its protein product is CSVDTSGVNTEAFF.

J is TRBJ1-1 and V is TRBV6-5, with TRBD1 matching 8 bases. The CDR3 totals 14 residues. Germline V gene data show CDR1 as MNHEY and CDR2 as SVGAGI. With 5 bases clipped from V and 0 bases from J, the junction kept 2 bases outside the gene matches. The CDR3 DNA reads TGTGCCAGCAGTGCGGACAGGGTGAACACTGAAGCTTTCTTT. Translated, it gives CASSADRVNTEAFF.

In the case of this clone: The junction and the germline gene differ at one end; a read error may be behind it. The chain recombines TRBV12-5 with TRBJ2-1; 14 bases match TRBD2. CDR1 LGHNT and CDR2 FRNRAP come from the germline V gene. CDR3 length: 17 amino acids. DNA of the CDR3: TGTGCTAGTGGTTTGGATTATGGACTAGCGGGGGGACTTCTACTGGTCTTC. Its translation: CASGLDYGLAGGLLLVF.

This clone was recorded only once. Here the CDR3 DNA reads TGCGCCAGCAGCTCAACCCTTGGGTCGGGGGGCACCGGGGAGCTGTTTTTT. Its protein product is CASSSTLGSGGTGELFF. The rearrangement joins TRBV5-1 to TRBJ2-2, with 7 positions matching TRBD2. V was clipped by 3 bases and J by 4 bases; unmatched bases: 12. The germline CDR1 and CDR2 sequences are SGHRS and YFSETQ. The CDR3 has 17 residues.

The CDR3 DNA is TGCGCCAGCAGCCAAGATCATGGCGGGGGGGCAGATACGCAGTATTTT. Protein: CASSQDHGGGADTQYF. This chain uses TRBV4-1 with TRBJ2-3, with 9 bases that match TRBD2. V lost 0 bases, J lost 4 bases, and 5 bases stayed unmatched. CDR1 and CDR2 (germline): MGHRA, YSYEKL. CDR3 size: 16 residues.

About this clone itself: The germline gene is not matched at one end of the junction; a read error may be the cause. The chain couples TRBV7-7 to TRBJ2-3; 9 bases align to TRBD2. CDR3 length: 15 residues. Germline loops: CDR1 SSHAT, CDR2 FNYEAQ (reference sequence). The CDR3 is CASSLRGGLADTQYF. CDR3 DNA sequence: TGTGCTAGCAGCTTGCGGGGGGGCTTGGCGGATACGCAGTATTTT.

The chain is built from TRBV6-1 and TRBJ2-4; 7 nucleotides align to TRBD2. Per germline, CDR1 MNHNS and CDR2 SASEGT. The ends lost 8 bases at V and 1 base at J; junction bases unmatched: 8. The CDR3 covers 15 residues. The CDR3 region is CASGVKAGAKNIQYF. CDR3 nucleotide sequence: TGTGCCAGCGGGGTGAAAGCGGGGGCCAAAAACATTCAGTACTTC.

The V call is TRBV2, the J call TRBJ2-1, with 10 bases that match TRBD2. J was trimmed by 9 bases and V by 4 bases; bases with no gene match: 9. The CDR3 has 15 residues. CDR1 is SNHLY and CDR2 is FYNNEI in the germline V gene. CDR3 bases: TGTGCCAGCAGTGTAACTAGCGGGGTGGGGGTTGAGCAGTTCTTC. The encoded protein is CASSVTSGVGVEQFF. Full variable domain (rest looked up from reference TRBV2 and TRBJ2-1): EPEVTQTPSHQVTQMGQEVILRCVPISNHLYFYWYRQILGQKVEFLVSFYNNEISEKSEIFDDQFSVERPDGSNFTLKIRSTKLEDSAMYFCASSVTSGVGVEQFFGPGTRLTVL.

This clone was detected once. The chain combines TRBV10-1 with TRBJ2-5; 8 bases align to TRBD1. The germline CDR1 and CDR2 sequences are WNHNN and SYGVQD (reference sequence). The junction had 6 bases not matched to a gene; V was cut back by 5 bases and J by 7 bases. The CDR3 spans 13 residues. DNA of the CDR3: TGCGCCAGCAGTTCCGGACAGGGAGGGACCCAGTACTTC. Its protein is CASSSGQGGTQYF.

This clone was detected only a few times. Other DNA sequences in the same sample also yield this CDR3. V gene TRBV7-2 combines with J gene TRBJ1-1; possible D gene TRBD1, 6 bases. The V gene lost 2 bases and the J gene lost 5 bases, with 6 bases spanning the gap. CDR3 size: 12 residues. CDR1 and CDR2 (germline): SGHTA, FQGNSA. Here the CDR3 reads CASSLRGTEAFF. The CDR3 nucleotides are TGTGCCAGCAGCTTAAGGGGGACTGAAGCTTTCTTT.

About this clone: Other DNA sequences in this sample translate to the same CDR3. CDR3 DNA sequence: TGCGCCAGCAGCCTCGATGGAGGCACTGAAGCTTTCTTT. This translates into CASSLDGGTEAFF. V and J are TRBV5-1 and TRBJ1-1; no reliable D call. CDR1 and CDR2 from the germline V gene are SGHRS and YFSETQ. The CDR3 is 13 amino acids. V was clipped by 4 bases and J by 4 bases, with 11 bases between them. Full variable domain (rest looked up from reference TRBV5-1 and TRBJ1-1): KAGVTQTPRYLIKTRGQQVTLSCSPISGHRSVSWYQQTPGQGLQFLFEYFSETQRNKGNFPGRFSGRQFSNSRSEMNVSTLELGDSALYLCASSLDGGTEAFFGQGTRLTVV.

The gene calls are TRBV11-2 and TRBJ1-2; a weak D match, TRBD1 (6 bases). CDR1 and CDR2 (germline): SGHAT, FQNNGV. CDR3 length: 13 residues. Trimming stripped 4 bases from V and 5 bases from J, with 11 bases between. The CDR3 DNA reads as TGTGCCAGCAGCTCGACAGGTCCTTATGGCTACACCTTC. It specifies CASSSTGPYGYTF.

The V and J genes are TRBV7-2 and TRBJ2-7; D may be TRBD2 (5 bases). This CDR3 spans 12 amino acids. V lost 0 bases to trimming and J lost 12 bases, with 12 bases between them. Germline CDR1 SGHTA, CDR2 FQGNSA. CDR3 amino acids: CASSLASGMGYF. For the CDR3, the DNA is TGTGCCAGCAGCTTAGCTTCGGGGATGGGGTACTTC.

CDR3 residues: CASSIGRGTVKNTEAFF. Here the CDR3 DNA reads TGTGCCAGTAGTATAGGAAGGGGGACAGTGAAAAACACTGAAGCTTTCTTT. The V call is TRBV19, the J call TRBJ1-1; 7 bases match TRBD1. The CDR3 loop spans 17 amino acids. Trimming removed 1 base from V and 2 bases from J; junction bases left unmatched: 10. CDR1 is LNHDA, CDR2 SQIVND, per germline (reference sequence).

V is TRBV4-3 and J is TRBJ1-1; D not resolved. V lost 1 base, J lost 5 bases, and 14 bases lay in between. Germline-derived CDR1 and CDR2 are LGHNA and YSLEER. This CDR3 has 15 residues. The CDR3 reads CASSQAPGVWTEAFF. CDR3 coding DNA: TGCGCCAGCAGCCAAGCCCCCGGGGTCTGGACTGAAGCTTTCTTT.

The chain employs TRBV2 and TRBJ1-6, with a possible D match to TRBD1 (5 bases). Germline V CDR1 and CDR2: SNHLY, FYNNEI. V shed 2 bases and J shed 10 bases, with 15 bases lying between them. CDR3 length: 15 residues. The chain's CDR3 is CASSERGLQDSPLHF. CDR3 DNA sequence: TGTGCCAGCAGTGAAAGGGGCCTCCAGGACTCACCCCTCCACTTT.

The chain is built from TRBV6-4 and TRBJ1-2, with D possibly TRBD1 on 6 matching bases. This CDR3 is built from 13 residues. Trimming took off 4 bases at V and 3 bases at J, with 9 bases between the two ends. Germline V gives CDR1 MRHNA, CDR2 SNTAGT. DNA of the CDR3: TGTGCCAGCAGTGCAACAGGGTACTATGGCTACACCTTC. Its protein is CASSATGYYGYTF.

The chain recombines TRBV5-6 with TRBJ1-5; a possible D gene is TRBD1 (5 bases). The germline CDR1 and CDR2 sequences are SGHDT and YYEEEE. Trimming cost V 1 base and J 5 bases, with 13 bases left between them. The CDR3 extends over 15 amino acids. The CDR3 protein is CASSLWATGDQPQHF. The CDR3 region has the DNA TGTGCCAGCAGCTTGTGGGCAACGGGGGATCAGCCCCAGCATTTT.

This clone is deemed large. J is TRBJ2-7 and V is TRBV5-8; D gene ambiguous. Trimming shortened V by 0 bases and J by 6 bases, and 7 bases separated the two germline ends. The CDR3 is 12 amino acids. In germline, CDR1 is SGHTS, CDR2 YDEGEE. CDR3 sequence reads: CASSLDRFEQYF. Written as DNA, the CDR3 is TGTGCCAGCAGCTTGGATCGGTTCGAGCAGTACTTC.

The chain has TRBV23-1 and TRBJ2-1; no clear D. TRBV23-1 is an ORF, and what it does is uncertain. The V end was cut by 3 bases, the J end by 6 bases, with 15 bases between. The CDR3 has 15 amino acids. The CDR3 DNA follows: TGCGCCAGCAGTCATCAGGCAGGTCGGTTCAATGAGCAGTTCTTC. Translating gives CASSHQAGRFNEQFF.

V gene TRBV5-1 combines with J gene TRBJ2-7, with 9 bases fitting TRBD1. Germline loops: CDR1 SGHRS, CDR2 YFSETQ. This CDR3 region has 17 residues. Unmatched junction bases numbered 14, after V lost 4 bases and J lost 3 bases. This CDR3 is CASSQGTGSPTDYEQYF. The CDR3, as DNA: TGCGCCAGCAGCCAAGGGACAGGGTCTCCCACTGACTACGAGCAGTACTTC.

In its sample, this clone is large. The chain joins TRBV6-4 to TRBJ1-2, with D maybe TRBD1 (5 bases). This CDR3 is 16 amino acids long. Germline values: CDR1 MRHNA, CDR2 SNTAGT. The V gene lost 2 bases and the J gene lost 8 bases, with 21 bases spanning the gap. The CDR3 DNA sequence: TGTGCCAGCAGTGACACGCCACAGGCCATCCCTTTGGGCTACACCTTC. This translates into CASSDTPQAIPLGYTF.

This clone was seen only a few times. The gene calls are TRBV5-8 and TRBJ1-6; D is undetermined. Trimming removed 2 bases from V and 0 bases from J, with 12 bases in between. The germline gives CDR1 SGHTS, CDR2 YDEGEE. CDR3 length: 17 amino acids. CDR3 in DNA: TGTGCCAGCAGCTTCGATCGATGGAGCTCCTATAATTCACCCCTCCACTTT. Residues: CASSFDRWSSYNSPLHF.

The J gene is TRBJ2-7, the V gene TRBV28; a possible D gene is TRBD2 (6 bases). The CDR3 runs 16 residues. Germline CDR1 is MDHEN and CDR2 is SYDVKM. Trimming stripped 4 bases from V and 3 bases from J, with 19 bases between. The CDR3 loop reads CASSSIGQGGGYEQYF. Here the CDR3 DNA reads TGTGCCAGCAGTTCGATCGGGCAGGGAGGAGGCTACGAGCAGTACTTC.

J is TRBJ1-5 and V is TRBV5-5, with 10 bases fitting TRBD1. The CDR3 covers 14 residues. Losses at the gene ends were 3 bases for V and 4 bases for J; bases not matched to a gene: 1. Germline CDR1 reads SGHKS; CDR2 reads YYEKEE (reference sequence). The CDR3 DNA reads as TGTGCCAGCAGCTGGGGACAGGGGAATCAGCCCCAGCATTTT. The encoded protein is CASSWGQGNQPQHF. Supplemented by reference TRBV5-5 and TRBJ1-5, the full variable domain reads DAGVTQSPTHLIKTRGQQVTLRCSPISGHKSVSWYQQVLGQGPQFIFQYYEKEERGRGNFPDRFSARQFPNYSSELNVNALLLGDSALYLCASSWGQGNQPQHFGDGTRLSIL.

V and J are TRBV18 and TRBJ1-1; D not certain. This CDR3 contains 12 residues. V was cut by 6 bases and J by 3 bases, with 8 bases left in between. CDR1 and CDR2 from the germline V gene are KGHSH and LQKENI. This chain's CDR3 is CASSPTDTEAFF. The CDR3 DNA is TGTGCCAGCTCCCCTACGGACACTGAAGCTTTCTTT.

The rearrangement joins TRBV28 to TRBJ2-7; 9 nucleotides align to TRBD2. The CDR3 totals 17 residues. Germline-derived CDR1 and CDR2 are MDHEN and SYDVKM. V lost 5 bases and J lost 1; bases outside the gene matches: 12. The CDR3 protein is CASSPPGAGGKSYEQYF. The DNA of the CDR3 is TGTGCCAGCAGTCCCCCTGGGGCGGGGGGGAAATCCTACGAGCAGTACTTC.

The rearrangement uses TRBV19 and TRBJ1-4; TRBD1 agrees at 7 bases. V dropped 9 bases and J dropped 6; count of bases not matched to a gene: 4. The CDR3 length is 12 residues. From germline, CDR1 is LNHDA and CDR2 SQIVND (reference sequence). CDR3 protein: CARDDRDEKLFF. As DNA, the CDR3 is TGTGCCAGAGACGACAGGGATGAAAAACTGTTTTTT.